Below are 3 T cell receptor beta chains sequenced from a single sample in a study of neurological immune-mediated disorders. TCRdb re-analysed the 5' RACE reads in MiXCR, keeping a single row per CDR3 protein. The repertoire has 20,000 to 25,000 distinct CDR3 sequences, 6.5% to 8% of them found once; the top ten carry 4.8%. The sample was PBMCs. These receptor sequences come from a woman aged 40 to 50 in good health.

The chain joins TRBV20-1 to TRBJ1-6; no reliable D call. The V and J ends lost 3 bases and 5 bases respectively, with 5 bases between them. Germline assignment: CDR1 DFQATT and CDR2 SNEGSKA (reference sequence). CDR3 size: 12 residues. The CDR3 coding sequence is TGCAGTGCTAGGTCCAATAATTCACCCCTCCACTTT. Amino acids: CSARSNNSPLHF.

This clonotype was detected ten times or more. CDR3 protein: CASSLKTPGPGELFF. The CDR3 bases are TGTGCCAGCAGCTTAAAGACACCGGGCCCCGGGGAGCTGTTTTTT. The V gene is TRBV11-1, the J gene TRBJ2-2; D is uncertain. The CDR3 has 15 amino acids. Germline CDR1 is SGHAT and CDR2 is FQDESV (reference sequence). Trimming took 2 bases from V and 6 from J, leaving 13 bases between them.

This clonotype was picked up many times. The CDR3 DNA follows: TGTGCCAGCAGTCCCCGGGGAGGGCCGCCCAACGCGAACACCGGGGAGCTGTTTTTT. Its protein is CASSPRGGPPNANTGELFF. The chain recombines TRBV3-1 with TRBJ2-2, with TRBD2 identical over 7 bases. Germline CDR1 LGHDT, CDR2 YNNKEL (reference sequence). The trim removed 6 bases at V and 0 bases at J, leaving 16 bases unmatched. The CDR3 is 19 residues long.